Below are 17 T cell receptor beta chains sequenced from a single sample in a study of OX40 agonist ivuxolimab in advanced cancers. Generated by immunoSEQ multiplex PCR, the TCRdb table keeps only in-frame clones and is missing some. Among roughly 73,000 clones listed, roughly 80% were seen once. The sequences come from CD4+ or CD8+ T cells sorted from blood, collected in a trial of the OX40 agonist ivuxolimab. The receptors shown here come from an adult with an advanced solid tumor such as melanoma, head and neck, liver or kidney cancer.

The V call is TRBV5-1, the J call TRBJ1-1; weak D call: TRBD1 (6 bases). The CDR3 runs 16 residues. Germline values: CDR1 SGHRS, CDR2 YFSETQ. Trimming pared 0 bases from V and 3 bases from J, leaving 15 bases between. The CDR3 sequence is CASSLAVGGRDTEAFF. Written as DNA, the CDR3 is TGCGCCAGCAGCTTGGCCGTTGGGGGCAGGGACACTGAAGCTTTCTTT. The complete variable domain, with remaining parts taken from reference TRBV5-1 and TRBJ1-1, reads KAGVTQTPRYLIKTRGQQVTLSCSPISGHRSVSWYQQTPGQGLQFLFEYFSETQRNKGNFPGRFSGRQFSNSRSEMNVSTLELGDSALYLCASSLAVGGRDTEAFFGQGTRLTVV.

The DNA for the CDR3 is TGCGCCAGCAGCGAAGACAGGCAAGAGACCCAGTACTTC. Protein product: CASSEDRQETQYF. The chain joins TRBV5-1 to TRBJ2-5; possibly TRBD1 for D (6 bases). The length of the CDR3 is 13 residues. The V end was cut by 4 bases, the J end by 2 bases, with 9 bases between. Germline CDR1 reads SGHRS; CDR2 reads YFSETQ.

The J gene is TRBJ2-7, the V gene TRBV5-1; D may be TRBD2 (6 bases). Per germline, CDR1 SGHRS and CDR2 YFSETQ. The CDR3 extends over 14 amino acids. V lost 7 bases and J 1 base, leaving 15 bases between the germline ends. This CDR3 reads CASGGGALSYEQYF. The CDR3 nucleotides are TGCGCCAGCGGCGGAGGGGCCCTATCCTACGAGCAGTACTTC. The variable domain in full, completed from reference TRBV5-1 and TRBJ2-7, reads KAGVTQTPRYLIKTRGQQVTLSCSPISGHRSVSWYQQTPGQGLQFLFEYFSETQRNKGNFPGRFSGRQFSNSRSEMNVSTLELGDSALYLCASGGGALSYEQYFGPGTRLTVT.

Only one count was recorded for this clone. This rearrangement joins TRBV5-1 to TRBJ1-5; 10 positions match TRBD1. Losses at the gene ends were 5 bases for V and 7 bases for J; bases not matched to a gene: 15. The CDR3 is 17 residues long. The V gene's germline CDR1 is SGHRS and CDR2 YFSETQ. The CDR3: CASRPGTGALSGQPQHF. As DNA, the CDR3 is TGCGCCAGCAGACCCGGGACAGGGGCCCTGTCCGGGCAGCCCCAGCATTTT.

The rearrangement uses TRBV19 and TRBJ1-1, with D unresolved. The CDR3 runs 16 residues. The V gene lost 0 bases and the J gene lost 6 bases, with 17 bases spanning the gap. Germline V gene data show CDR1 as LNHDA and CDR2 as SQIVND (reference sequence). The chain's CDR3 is CASSIDRAAMNAEAFF. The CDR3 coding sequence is TGTGCCAGTAGTATAGATCGGGCAGCCATGAATGCTGAAGCTTTCTTT. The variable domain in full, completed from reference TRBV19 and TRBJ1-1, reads DGGITQSPKYLFRKEGQNVTLSCEQNLNHDAMYWYRQDPGQGLRLIYYSQIVNDFQKGDIAEGYSVSREKKESFPLTVTSAQKNPTAFYLCASSIDRAAMNAEAFFGQGTRLTVV.

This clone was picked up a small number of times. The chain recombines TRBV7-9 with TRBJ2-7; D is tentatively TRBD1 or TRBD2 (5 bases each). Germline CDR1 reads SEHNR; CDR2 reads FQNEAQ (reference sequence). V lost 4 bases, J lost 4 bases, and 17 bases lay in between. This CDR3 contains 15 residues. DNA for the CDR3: TGTGCCAGCAGCTCCGTTGGTCAAGGGGAGTACGAGCAGTACTTC. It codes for CASSSVGQGEYEQYF.

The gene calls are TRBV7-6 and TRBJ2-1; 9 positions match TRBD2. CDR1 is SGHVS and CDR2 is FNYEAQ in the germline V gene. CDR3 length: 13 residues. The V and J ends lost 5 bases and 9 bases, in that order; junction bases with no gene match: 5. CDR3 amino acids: CASSRGGVGEQFF. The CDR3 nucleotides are TGTGCCAGCAGCCGCGGGGGGGTGGGTGAGCAGTTCTTC.

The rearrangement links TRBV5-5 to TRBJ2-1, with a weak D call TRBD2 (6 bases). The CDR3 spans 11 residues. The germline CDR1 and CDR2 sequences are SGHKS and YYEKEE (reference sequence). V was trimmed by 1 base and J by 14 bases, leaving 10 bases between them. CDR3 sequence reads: CASSLTGEKFF. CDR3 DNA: TGTGCCAGCAGCTTGACGGGGGAAAAGTTCTTC.

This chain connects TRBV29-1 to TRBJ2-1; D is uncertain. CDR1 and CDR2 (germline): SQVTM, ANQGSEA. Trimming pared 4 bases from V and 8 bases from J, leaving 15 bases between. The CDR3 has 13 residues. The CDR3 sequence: CSVAVSPLDEQFF. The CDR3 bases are TGCAGCGTTGCGGTTAGTCCCCTGGATGAGCAGTTCTTC.

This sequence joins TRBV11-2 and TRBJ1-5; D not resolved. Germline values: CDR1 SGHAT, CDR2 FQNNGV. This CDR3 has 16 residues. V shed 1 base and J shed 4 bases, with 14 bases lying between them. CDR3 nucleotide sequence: TGTGCCAGCAGCTTAGGGGATGGAGTTGGAAATCAGCCCCAGCATTTT. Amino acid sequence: CASSLGDGVGNQPQHF.

The CDR3 region has the DNA TGTGCCACCAGCAGCCGGGCAGAAGGTTCACCCCTCCACTTT. Amino acids: CATSSRAEGSPLHF. V usage is TRBV15 and J usage is TRBJ1-6; D not certain. The V end lost 3 bases, the J end lost 9 bases, and 12 bases lay between the germline ends. The CDR3 is made up of 14 amino acids. Germline-derived CDR1 and CDR2 are LNHNV and YYDKDF (reference sequence).

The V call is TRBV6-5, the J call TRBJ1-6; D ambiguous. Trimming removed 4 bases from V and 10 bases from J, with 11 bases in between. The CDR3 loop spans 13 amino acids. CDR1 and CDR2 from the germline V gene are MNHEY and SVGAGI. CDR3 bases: TGTGCCAGCAGTTCCGGGATTGGGTCACCCCTCCACTTT. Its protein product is CASSSGIGSPLHF.

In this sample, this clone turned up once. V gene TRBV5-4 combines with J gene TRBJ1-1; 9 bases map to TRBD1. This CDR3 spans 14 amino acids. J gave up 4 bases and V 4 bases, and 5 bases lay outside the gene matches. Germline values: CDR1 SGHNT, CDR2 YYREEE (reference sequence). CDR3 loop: CASSPDRGGTEAFF. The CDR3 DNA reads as TGTGCCAGCAGCCCTGACAGGGGGGGCACTGAAGCTTTCTTT.

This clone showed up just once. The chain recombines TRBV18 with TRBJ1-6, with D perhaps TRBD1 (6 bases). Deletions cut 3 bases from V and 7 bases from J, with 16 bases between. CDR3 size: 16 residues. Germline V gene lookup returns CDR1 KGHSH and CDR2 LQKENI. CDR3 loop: CASSPPEGGKNSPLHF. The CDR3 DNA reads TGTGCCAGCTCACCCCCCGAGGGGGGGAAAAATTCACCCCTCCACTTT.

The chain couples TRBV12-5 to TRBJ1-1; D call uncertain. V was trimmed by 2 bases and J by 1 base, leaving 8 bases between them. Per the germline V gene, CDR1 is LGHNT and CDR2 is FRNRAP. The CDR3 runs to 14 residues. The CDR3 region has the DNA TGTGCTAGTGGTTTGCCGATAAGGAACACTGAAGCTTTCTTT. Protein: CASGLPIRNTEAFF. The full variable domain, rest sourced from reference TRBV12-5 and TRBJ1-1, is DARVTQTPRHKVTEMGQEVTMRCQPILGHNTVFWYRQTMMQGLELLAYFRNRAPLDDSGMPKDRFSAEMPDATLATLKIQPSEPRDSAVYFCASGLPIRNTEAFFGQGTRLTVV.

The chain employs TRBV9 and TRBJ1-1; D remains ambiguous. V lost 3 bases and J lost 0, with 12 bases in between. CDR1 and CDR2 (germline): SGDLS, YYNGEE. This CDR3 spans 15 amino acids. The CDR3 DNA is TGTGCCAGCAGCGGACTACAGACCTTGAACACTGAAGCTTTCTTT. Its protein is CASSGLQTLNTEAFF.

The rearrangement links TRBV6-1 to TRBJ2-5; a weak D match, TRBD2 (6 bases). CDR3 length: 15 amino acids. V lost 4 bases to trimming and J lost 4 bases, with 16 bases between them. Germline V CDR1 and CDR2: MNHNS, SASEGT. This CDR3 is CASSVGTNGGETQYF. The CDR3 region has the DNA TGTGCCAGCAGTGTTGGAACTAACGGGGGAGAGACCCAGTACTTC.